The rows below give T cell receptor beta chains drawn from one sample of a study of blood T cells in healthy people across ages. TCRdb used MiXCR to reprocess the 5' RACE reads, holding one entry per CDR3 protein. In the table there are around 1,000,000 distinct CDR3 sequences, almost 25% of which are singletons. The data also belong to a second study, concerning T cells of mothers and their children.

Sequencing used blood. These receptors all stem from a girl aged 2 to 10 in good health. Each CDR3 is given with its conserved first and last residue. The D gene is left open where the match is weak. Size is stated for part of the rows, as once, few or many counts, or as a class when the clone is expanded.

J,size,length,V,D,CDR3,DNA
TRBJ2-5,few,15,TRBV20-1,-,CSAGPRGTLQETQYF,TGCAGTGCTGGACCTCGGGGGACGCTCCAAGAGACCCAGTACTTC
TRBJ1-1,once,15,TRBV11-2,-,CASSRPNKKNTEAFF,TGTGCCAGCAGCCGACCGAATAAGAAGAACACTGAAGCTTTCTTT
TRBJ2-5,few,14,TRBV4-2,-,CASSQLGVEETQYF,TGTGCCAGCAGCCAATTGGGGGTCGAAGAGACCCAGTACTTC
TRBJ2-1,-,15,TRBV5-1,-,CASSLQIGGQDEQFF,TGCGCCAGCAGCTTGCAGATTGGGGGGCAGGATGAGCAGTTCTTC
TRBJ2-2,few,14,TRBV3-1,TRBD2,CASGRLAGTGELFF,TGTGCCAGCGGAAGACTAGCGGGAACCGGGGAGCTGTTTTTT
TRBJ2-2,-,16,TRBV5-1,TRBD1,CASSLGQGTDTGELFF,TGCGCCAGCAGCTTGGGACAGGGGACGGACACCGGGGAGCTGTTTTTT
TRBJ2-5,-,14,TRBV20-1,TRBD1,CSARGTGLPFTEYF,TGCAGTGCTAGAGGGACAGGCTTGCCCTTCACCGAGTACTTC
TRBJ2-7,-,18,TRBV29-1,TRBD2,CSAKGYRAGDPFPYEQYF,TGCAGCGCTAAGGGGTACCGGGCGGGAGACCCCTTTCCTTACGAGCAGTACTTC
TRBJ2-7,-,16,TRBV4-3,-,CASSQGWSLWVYEQYF,TGCGCCAGCAGCCAAGGATGGAGCCTCTGGGTCTACGAGCAGTACTTC
TRBJ1-4,-,15,TRBV20-1,-,CSAPRADRPGEKLFF,TGCAGTGCCCCGAGGGCTGACAGGCCGGGGGAAAAACTGTTTTTT
TRBJ1-1,-,14,TRBV7-9,-,CASSGFGTNTEAFF,TGTGCCAGCAGCGGTTTCGGGACGAACACTGAAGCTTTCTTT
TRBJ2-1,once,15,TRBV5-1,TRBD2,CASSTTLAGVTEQFF,TGCGCCAGCAGCACAACCCTAGCGGGAGTCACTGAGCAGTTCTTC
TRBJ2-7,-,14,TRBV28,TRBD2,CASSWTSGRNEQYF,TGTGCCAGCAGTTGGACTAGCGGGAGGAACGAGCAGTACTTC
TRBJ2-4,-,15,TRBV6-5,-,CASSYSGNRRNIQYF,TGTGCCAGCAGTTACTCGGGGAACCGGAGAAACATTCAGTACTTC
TRBJ2-1,few,16,TRBV5-1,TRBD2,CASSPVSVGGRGEQFF,TGCGCCAGCAGCCCCGTTAGTGTGGGAGGGCGGGGTGAGCAGTTTTTC
TRBJ2-1,-,14,TRBV12-3/TRBV12-4,-,CASHQGFGLNEQFF,TGTGCCAGCCACCAGGGTTTCGGCCTCAATGAGCAGTTCTTC
TRBJ2-3,-,14,TRBV6-4,-,CASRKDPGTDTQYF,TGTGCCAGCAGAAAAGACCCCGGCACAGATACGCAGTATTTT
TRBJ2-5,-,17,TRBV29-1,TRBD1,CSVEKAPGQGDQETQYF,TGCAGCGTTGAGAAAGCTCCGGGACAGGGGGACCAAGAGACCCAGTACTTC
TRBJ2-4,once,12,TRBV7-8,TRBD1,CASRIQGAQMYF,TGTGCCAGCAGGATACAGGGGGCGCAAATGTACTTC
TRBJ1-2,few,15,TRBV12-5,-,CASGLVPGHNYGYTF,TGTGCTAGTGGTTTGGTACCCGGCCATAACTATGGCTACACCTTC
TRBJ1-4,-,15,TRBV3-1,-,CASSRDSQAREKLFF,TGTGCCAGCAGCCGCGACAGCCAAGCCCGGGAAAAACTGTTTTTT
TRBJ2-3,-,16,TRBV28,-,CASSRRPQAVTDTQYF,TGTGCCAGCAGTCGCCGACCCCAAGCTGTGACAGATACGCAGTATTTT
TRBJ2-2,-,15,TRBV20-1,TRBD1,CSVETGDPNTGELFF,TGCAGTGTCGAGACAGGGGACCCTAACACCGGGGAGCTGTTTTTT
TRBJ2-3,-,15,TRBV20-1,TRBD2,CSAGGGAYSTDTQYF,TGCAGTGCGGGCGGGGGGGCATATAGCACAGATACGCAGTATTTT
TRBJ2-1,once,13,TRBV7-9,TRBD2,CASSLLAVLEQFF,TGTGCCAGCAGCTTACTAGCGGTACTTGAGCAGTTCTTC
TRBJ2-3,-,15,TRBV5-4,TRBD2,CASSTPGLETDTQYF,TGTGCCAGCAGCACTCCGGGACTAGAAACGGATACGCAGTATTTT
TRBJ1-2,-,11,TRBV4-2,-,CASSLGGVEAF,TGTGCCAGCAGCCTGGGGGGGGTAGAGGCCTTC
TRBJ1-2,-,12,TRBV29-1,TRBD1,CSGRDSDYGYTF,TGCAGCGGCCGGGACAGCGACTATGGCTACACCTTC
TRBJ2-3,-,16,TRBV7-3,TRBD2,CVSSAGLAGDLDTQYF,TGTGTCAGCAGCGCGGGACTAGCGGGAGATCTAGATACGCAGTATTTT
TRBJ1-1,few,12,TRBV20-1,TRBD1,CSAEGAQAEAFF,TGCAGTGCTGAGGGGGCGCAGGCTGAAGCTTTCTTT
TRBJ2-1,-,13,TRBV20-1,-,CSARDRAGAKQFF,TGCAGTGCTAGAGATCGGGCGGGGGCGAAGCAGTTCTTC
TRBJ1-6,-,15,TRBV9,TRBD1,CASSVGTGALTGLHF,TGTGCCAGCAGCGTGGGGACAGGGGCCCTTACGGGGCTCCACTTT
TRBJ2-1,-,15,TRBV9,-,CASSVAGTNNNEQFF,TGTGCCAGCAGCGTTGCCGGGACAAATAACAATGAGCAGTTCTTC
TRBJ2-5,few,12,TRBV28,TRBD2,CASSPGLAGGYF,TGTGCCAGCAGCCCAGGACTAGCGGGAGGGTACTTC
TRBJ2-1,few,14,TRBV7-2,-,CASSLIGGFSEQFF,TGTGCCAGCAGCTTAATCGGGGGCTTCAGTGAGCAGTTCTTC
TRBJ1-1,many,11,TRBV6-2/TRBV6-3,TRBD1,CASSYRDRAFF,TGTGCCAGCAGTTACCGGGACAGGGCTTTCTTT
TRBJ2-2,few,14,TRBV2,-,CAATGTQNTGEPFF,TGTGCCGCAACCGGGACACAAAACACCGGGGAGCCGTTTTTT
TRBJ2-1,-,15,TRBV12-3/TRBV12-4,-,CASSELLGRDNEQFF,TGTGCCAGCAGTGAGCTGTTGGGTAGGGACAATGAGCAGTTCTTC
TRBJ2-3,-,14,TRBV29-1,-,CSVEDPRASDTQYF,TGCAGCGTTGAAGATCCAAGGGCTTCAGATACGCAGTATTTT
TRBJ2-1,-,15,TRBV20-1,TRBD2,CSATSSGRAENEQFF,TGCAGTGCAACCTCAAGCGGGAGGGCGGAGAATGAGCAGTTCTTC
TRBJ2-5,-,16,TRBV7-2,TRBD2,CASSLSSGRYQETQYF,TGTGCCAGCAGCTTATCTAGCGGGAGGTACCAAGAGACCCAGTACTTC
TRBJ1-4,few,15,TRBV28,TRBD1,CATRNSGGANEKLFF,TGTGCCACCAGGAATTCAGGGGGAGCTAATGAAAAACTGTTTTTT
TRBJ2-2,-,15,TRBV4-1,-,CASSRGRDQAGELFF,TGCGCCAGCAGCCGGGGGCGGGATCAAGCCGGGGAGCTGTTTTTT
TRBJ2-3,-,14,TRBV21-1,-,CASSRTGRADTQYF,TGTGCCAGCAGCAGAACGGGCAGGGCAGATACGCAGTATTTT
TRBJ2-3,-,14,TRBV6-2/TRBV6-3,-,CASSYVSGADTQYF,TGTGCCAGCAGTTACGTTTCGGGAGCAGATACGCAGTATTTT
TRBJ1-1,few,13,TRBV7-3,-,CASSIGGDTEAFF,TGTGCCAGCTCCATAGGAGGGGACACTGAAGCTTTCTTT
TRBJ1-4,-,15,TRBV2,-,CASNSVRGTNEKLFF,TGTGCCAGCAATTCCGTCAGGGGAACTAATGAAAAACTGTTTTTT
TRBJ2-7,few,16,TRBV28,TRBD2,CASSLPTSGRFYEQYF,TGTGCCAGCAGTCTCCCGACTAGCGGGAGGTTCTACGAGCAGTACTTC
TRBJ2-6,few,13,TRBV27,-,CATQDSGANVLTF,TGTGCCACACAAGACTCTGGGGCCAACGTCCTGACTTTC
TRBJ2-1,-,15,TRBV3-1,-,CASSLGLAVIWEQFF,TGTGCCAGCAGCCTCGGACTGGCTGTCATTTGGGAGCAGTTCTTC
TRBJ2-5,-,13,TRBV29-1,-,CSALEGVLETQYF,TGCAGCGCCTTGGAGGGTGTGTTAGAGACCCAGTACTTC
TRBJ2-1,-,17,TRBV28,TRBD2,CASSTLAGGRSYNEQFF,TGTGCCAGCAGCACACTAGCGGGAGGGCGCTCCTACAATGAGCAGTTCTTC
TRBJ1-2,-,14,TRBV21-1,-,CASRSSGEDYGYTF,TGTGCCAGCAGATCATCGGGGGAGGACTATGGCTACACCTTC
TRBJ2-5,-,14,TRBV13,-,CASTLSRRSETQYF,TGTGCCAGCACCCTATCTCGGAGGTCGGAGACCCAGTACTTC
TRBJ1-5,-,15,TRBV12-5,-,CASARGTELNQPQHF,TGTGCTAGTGCCCGGGGGACCGAACTTAATCAGCCCCAGCATTTT
TRBJ1-2,few,14,TRBV12-3/TRBV12-4,-,CASRRIGEGYGYTF,TGTGCCAGCCGTCGTATTGGGGAGGGCTATGGCTACACCTTC
TRBJ2-3,-,15,TRBV6-4,-,CASSDRRSDTDTQYF,TGTGCCAGCAGTGACAGGCGGTCCGACACAGATACGCAGTATTTT